This entry describes one T cell receptor beta chain. What it recognizes is unknown. This PCR relied on a set of 60 Vbeta primers and 13 Jbeta primers. Assay: immunoSEQ multiplex PCR; the TCRdb copy retains only in-frame clones and omits some. This table holds 55,000 to 75,000 clones. These data come from a study of cytomegalovirus exposure and HLA in healthy donors. About the study: Earlier results showed roughly 120 million unique TCR beta sequences derived from some 190 million T cells. The study, taken as a whole, reports: Reportedly, cytomegalovirus status was diagnosed with high sensitivity and specificity. The authors listed 164 TCR beta chains as cytomegalovirus-associated.

V gave up 3 bases and J gave up 6 bases; unmatched junction bases: 4. CDR1 GTSNPN and CDR2 SVGIG come from the germline V gene (reference sequence). CDR3 size: 14 residues. The V gene is TRBV30, the J gene TRBJ1-6; 8 bases map to TRBD1. Sequenced: PBMCs. The clonotype originates from a woman in her twenties or thirties in good health and CMV-seronegative. The CDR3 DNA follows: TGTGCCTGGAGGAACACAGGGGGTAATTCACCCCTCCACTTT. As protein: CAWRNTGGNSPLHF.